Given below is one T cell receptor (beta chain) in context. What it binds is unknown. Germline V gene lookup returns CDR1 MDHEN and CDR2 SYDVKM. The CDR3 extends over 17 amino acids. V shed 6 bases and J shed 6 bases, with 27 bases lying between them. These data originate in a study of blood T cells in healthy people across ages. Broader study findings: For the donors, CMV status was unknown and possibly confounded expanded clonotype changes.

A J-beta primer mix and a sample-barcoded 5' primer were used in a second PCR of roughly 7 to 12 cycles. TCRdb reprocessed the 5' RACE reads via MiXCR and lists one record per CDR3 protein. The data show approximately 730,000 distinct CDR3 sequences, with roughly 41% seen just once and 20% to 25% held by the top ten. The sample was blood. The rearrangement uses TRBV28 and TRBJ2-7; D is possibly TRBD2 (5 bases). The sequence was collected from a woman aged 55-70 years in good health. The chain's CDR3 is CASSLPLDVPHGLEQYF. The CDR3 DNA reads TGTGCCAGCAGCCTACCACTAGACGTGCCCCACGGGCTCGAGCAGTACTTC.